A single sample is the source of the 32 T cell receptor beta chains below, sequenced in a study of blood T cell repertoires in COVID-19. Measured with immunoSEQ multiplex PCR; TCRdb has only the in-frame clones, and not every one. This table holds about 200,000 clones, 90% found once. The sequenced sample was peripheral blood. Receptors originate from a man aged 50-60 years with acute or convalescent COVID-19.

V gene TRBV5-6 combines with J gene TRBJ1-2; D is ambiguous. Deletions cut 5 bases from V and 10 bases from J, with 15 bases between. The CDR3 is 12 amino acids. Germline values: CDR1 SGHDT, CDR2 YYEEEE. The CDR3 here is CASRRIPRDYTF. CDR3 nucleotide sequence: TGTGCCAGCAGACGAATACCCCGGGACTACACCTTC.

The chain couples TRBV14 to TRBJ2-3, with 7 nucleotides matching TRBD1. Unmatched junction bases numbered 8, after V lost 6 bases and J lost 2 bases. The CDR3 consists of 15 residues. The germline gives CDR1 SGHDN, CDR2 FVKESK. The CDR3 loop is CASSIRDSLTDTQYF. The CDR3 coding sequence is TGTGCCAGCAGTATCCGGGACAGCCTCACAGATACGCAGTATTTT.

The V gene is TRBV4-2, the J gene TRBJ2-3; 9 nucleotides line up with TRBD1. Per germline, CDR1 LGHNA and CDR2 YNFKEQ. The CDR3 spans 20 residues. V dropped 2 bases and J dropped 0; count of bases not matched to a gene: 15. The CDR3 DNA is TGTGCCAGCAGCCAAAGAACCCCCGGGACAGGGTCGTTTAGCACAGATACGCAGTATTTT. Protein product: CASSQRTPGTGSFSTDTQYF.

This clone was counted a single time. The rearrangement joins TRBV20-1 to TRBJ1-2, with D perhaps matching TRBD1 (6 bases). The CDR3 runs 11 residues. The germline CDR1 and CDR2 sequences are DFQATT and SNEGSKA (reference sequence). Between the trimmed V and J ends, which lost 6 bases and 5 bases, there was a span of 10 bases. The CDR3 nucleotides are TGCAGTGCCAGGGGCGTGTATGGCTACACCTTC. Translation: CSARGVYGYTF.

CDR3 DNA sequence: TGTGCCAGCAGTCCGGGGACTTTCTACAATGAGCAGTTCTTC. It yields the protein CASSPGTFYNEQFF. The chain carries TRBV6-5 and TRBJ2-1, with D possibly matching TRBD2 (6 bases). Germline loops: CDR1 MNHEY, CDR2 SVGAGI. Trimming cost V 5 bases and J 3 bases, with 11 bases left between them. CDR3 length: 14 residues.

The chain has TRBV27 and TRBJ1-4; D may be TRBD1 (6 bases). The CDR3 contains 15 residues. Germline V gene sequence: CDR1 MNHEY, CDR2 SMNVEV (reference sequence). V was pared by 5 bases and J by 0 bases, with 10 bases between. The CDR3: CASSAYRATNEKLFF. For the CDR3, the DNA is TGTGCCAGCAGTGCTTACAGGGCAACTAATGAAAAACTGTTTTTT. Together with reference TRBV27 and TRBJ1-4, the CDR3 gives the full variable domain: EAQVTQNPRYLITVTGKKLTVTCSQNMNHEYMSWYRQDPGLGLRQIYYSMNVEVTDKGDVPEGYKVSRKEKRNFPLILESPSPNQTSLYFCASSAYRATNEKLFFGSGTQLSVL.

The table lists this clone with a few counts. The chain employs TRBV7-9 and TRBJ2-7; D is possibly TRBD2 (5 bases). Trimming removed 4 bases from V and 2 bases from J, with 6 bases in between. The germline CDR1 and CDR2 sequences are SEHNR and FQNEAQ (reference sequence). The CDR3 has 12 residues. The CDR3 loop is CASSSGAYEQYV. The CDR3 DNA follows: TGTGCCAGCAGCTCCGGGGCCTACGAGCAGTACGTC.

The chain carries TRBV6-5 and TRBJ1-5; no reliable D call. The CDR3 has 14 amino acids. The V gene lost 2 bases and the J gene lost 6 bases, with 11 bases spanning the gap. In germline, CDR1 is MNHEY, CDR2 SVGAGI. Written as DNA, the CDR3 is TGTGCCAGCAGTTACGGGCCCGGGAGTCAGCCCCAGCATTTT. Translating gives CASSYGPGSQPQHF.

The chain has TRBV28 and TRBJ1-1; 9 positions agree with TRBD1. The ends lost 0 bases at V and 3 bases at J; junction bases unmatched: 2. The CDR3 covers 15 residues. CDR1 and CDR2 (germline): MDHEN, SYDVKM. The CDR3 DNA reads as TGTGCCAGCAGTTTATGGGGGACAGGGTACACTGAAGCTTTCTTT. It encodes CASSLWGTGYTEAFF. The full variable domain, rest sourced from reference TRBV28 and TRBJ1-1, is DVKVTQSSRYLVKRTGEKVFLECVQDMDHENMFWYRQDPGLGLRLIYFSYDVKMKEKGDIPEGYSVSREKKERFSLILESASTNQTSMYLCASSLWGTGYTEAFFGQGTRLTVV.

The rearrangement uses TRBV9 and TRBJ2-7; 7 bases line up with TRBD2. Germline values: CDR1 SGDLS, CDR2 YYNGEE. Losses at the gene ends were 3 bases for V and 2 bases for J; bases not matched to a gene: 8. The CDR3 extends over 15 amino acids. The CDR3, as DNA: TGTGCCAGCAGCGCAGGGACTAACTTACCCTACGAGCAGTACTTC. This codes for CASSAGTNLPYEQYF.

This clone has a single count. The rearrangement joins TRBV12-3 or TRBV12-4 to TRBJ1-1, with 7 bases matching TRBD1. CDR3 length: 13 amino acids. Losses at the gene ends were 6 bases for V and 5 bases for J; bases not matched to a gene: 6. The CDR3 sequence: CASRHGQVTEAFF. Here the CDR3 DNA reads TGTGCCAGCAGACACGGACAGGTGACTGAAGCTTTCTTT.

The chain joins TRBV2 to TRBJ2-1, with 8 positions matching TRBD2. Losses at the gene ends were 6 bases for V and 0 bases for J; bases not matched to a gene: 4. The germline V gene encodes CDR1 SNHLY and CDR2 FYNNEI. The CDR3 spans 15 residues. In DNA, the CDR3 is TGTGCCAGCAGGGGACTAGTGTACTCCTACAATGAGCAGTTCTTC. Translated, it gives CASRGLVYSYNEQFF.

This rearrangement joins TRBV7-2 to TRBJ2-4; 9 positions agree with TRBD2. The CDR3 covers 18 residues. The J segment lost 7 bases and the V segment lost 2 bases, leaving 15 bases of the junction unmatched. Germline V gives CDR1 SGHTA, CDR2 FQGNSA. The CDR3 DNA reads as TGTGCCAGCAGCTTACTTAGCGGGAGAGGGGGCCGGGGGAACATTCAGTACTTC. This translates into CASSLLSGRGGRGNIQYF.

This rearrangement joins TRBV28 to TRBJ2-5; 9 bases map to TRBD2. In germline, CDR1 is MDHEN, CDR2 SYDVKM. The V segment lost 7 bases and the J segment 5 bases; nucleotides outside the gene matches: 8. This CDR3 comprises 14 residues. The CDR3 loop is CASTPLGTSETQYF. DNA for the CDR3: TGTGCCAGCACCCCGCTCGGGACTAGCGAGACCCAGTACTTC.

Written as DNA, the CDR3 is TGCGCCAGCAGCCAAGATAGGGGGACAGGGGTTAATTCACCCCTCCACTTT. This codes for CASSQDRGTGVNSPLHF. The gene calls are TRBV4-3 and TRBJ1-6; 10 bases are a match to TRBD1. Per germline, CDR1 LGHNA and CDR2 YSLEER. The J segment lost 6 bases and the V segment lost 0 bases, leaving 5 bases of the junction unmatched. The CDR3 consists of 17 residues.

The CDR3 is CASSFAGSYNSPLHF. CDR3 in DNA: TGCGCCAGCAGCTTTGCAGGGTCCTATAATTCACCCCTCCACTTT. This chain connects TRBV5-1 to TRBJ1-6, with D perhaps matching TRBD1 (5 bases). The germline V and J ends were trimmed by 2 bases and 1 base, with 7 bases remaining between them. Germline-derived CDR1 and CDR2 are SGHRS and YFSETQ. This CDR3 comprises 15 residues.

V is TRBV9 and J is TRBJ2-1; 10 bases align to TRBD2. V gave up 1 base and J gave up 5 bases; unmatched junction bases: 6. There are 16 residues in the CDR3. CDR1 and CDR2 from the germline V gene are SGDLS and YYNGEE. For the CDR3, the DNA is TGTGCCAGCAGCGTATGGAGCGGGGGGGGAAACAATGAGCAGTTCTTC. It specifies CASSVWSGGGNNEQFF.

This chain connects TRBV7-2 to TRBJ2-3; 7 bases are a match to TRBD2. The CDR3 contains 16 residues. The V and J ends lost 5 bases and 0 bases, in that order; junction bases with no gene match: 8. Germline assignment: CDR1 SGHTA and CDR2 FQGNSA. CDR3 DNA sequence: TGTGCCAGCAGCCCCCGGGTAGCGGGCAGCACAGATACGCAGTATTTT. It translates to CASSPRVAGSTDTQYF.

This chain connects TRBV5-1 to TRBJ1-1; D not certain. With 0 bases removed from V and 4 bases from J, the gap between germline ends came to 10 bases. The CDR3 sequence is 14 residues long. Germline CDR1 reads SGHRS; CDR2 reads YFSETQ. In DNA, the CDR3 is TGCGCCAGCAGCTTGGGGCAGGCGAGCACTGAAGCTTTCTTT. This translates into CASSLGQASTEAFF.

This clone came up a few times. Other DNA sequences in the same sample also yield this CDR3. This rearrangement joins TRBV9 to TRBJ2-7; 7 bases are a match to TRBD1. The CDR3 is 14 residues long. V lost 2 bases, J lost 2 bases, and 4 bases stayed unmatched. The germline gives CDR1 SGDLS, CDR2 YYNGEE. The CDR3 region is CASSVGTGAYEQYF. For the CDR3, the DNA is TGTGCCAGCAGCGTCGGAACAGGGGCCTACGAGCAGTACTTC. The full variable domain, completed using reference TRBV9 and TRBJ2-7, is DSGVTQTPKHLITATGQRVTLRCSPRSGDLSVYWYQQSLDQGLQFLIQYYNGEERAKGNILERFSAQQFPDLHSELNLSSLELGDSALYFCASSVGTGAYEQYFGPGTRLTVT.

CDR3 nucleotide sequence: TGTGCCACCAGCTCCTCGACAGGTGGGAAGACCCAGTACTTC. Encoded protein: CATSSSTGGKTQYF. The chain links TRBV15 to TRBJ2-5; possible D gene TRBD1, 6 bases. Germline V gene sequence: CDR1 LNHNV, CDR2 YYDKDF (reference sequence). Trimming pared 5 bases from V and 6 bases from J, leaving 16 bases between. The CDR3 has 14 amino acids. The variable domain in full, with the rest retrieved from reference TRBV15 and TRBJ2-5, is DAMVIQNPRYQVTQFGKPVTLSCSQTLNHNVMYWYQQKSSQAPKLLFHYYDKDFNNEADTPDNFQSRRPNTSFCFLDIRSPGLGDTAMYLCATSSSTGGKTQYFGPGTRLLVL.

This chain uses TRBV7-8 with TRBJ2-2; D possibly corresponds to TRBD1 (5 bases). Trimming left V 4 bases short and J 6 bases short, with 9 bases between. CDR3 size: 13 residues. In germline, CDR1 is SGHVS, CDR2 FQNEAQ. The CDR3 region has the DNA TGTGCCAGCAGCTCCACCAGGGCCGGGGAGCTGTTTTTT. Translated: CASSSTRAGELFF.

This clone appeared a single time. The rearrangement joins TRBV7-2 to TRBJ1-1; TRBD1 matches 9 bases. The V gene end was trimmed by 5 bases and the J gene end by 1 base; junction bases not matched to a gene: 5. Germline V gene lookup returns CDR1 SGHTA and CDR2 FQGNSA. This CDR3 contains 15 residues. The CDR3 protein is CASSLTGGANTEAFF. The CDR3 coding sequence is TGTGCCAGCAGCCTGACAGGGGGTGCGAACACTGAAGCTTTCTTT.

The chain carries TRBV28 and TRBJ2-5, with 9 bases that match TRBD1. V gave up 6 bases and J gave up 4 bases; unmatched junction bases: 21. Looked up from germline, CDR1 is MDHEN and CDR2 is SYDVKM. The CDR3 has 19 residues. The CDR3 protein is CASSHIGAGTGYYPETQYF. As DNA, the CDR3 is TGTGCCAGCAGCCATATAGGAGCCGGGACAGGGTATTACCCAGAGACCCAGTACTTC.

This clone appeared a few times. The V call is TRBV7-9, the J call TRBJ1-6; D not certain. The germline gives CDR1 SEHNR, CDR2 FQNEAQ (reference sequence). V lost 4 bases and J 8 bases, leaving 3 bases between the germline ends. The CDR3 runs to 11 residues. The CDR3 DNA reads as TGTGCCAGCAGCTCTTATTCACCCCTCCACTTT. Amino acids: CASSSYSPLHF.

The genes are TRBV28 and TRBJ1-4; D gene ambiguous. V lost 6 bases, J lost 3 bases, and 5 bases lay in between. Germline V lookup: CDR1 MDHEN, CDR2 SYDVKM. The CDR3 contains 12 residues. CDR3 region: CASRRSNEKLFF. The CDR3 nucleotides read TGTGCCAGCAGGAGGTCTAATGAAAAACTGTTTTTT. The complete variable domain, with remaining parts taken from reference TRBV28 and TRBJ1-4, reads DVKVTQSSRYLVKRTGEKVFLECVQDMDHENMFWYRQDPGLGLRLIYFSYDVKMKEKGDIPEGYSVSREKKERFSLILESASTNQTSMYLCASRRSNEKLFFGSGTQLSVL.

The V gene is TRBV5-1, the J gene TRBJ1-3; D possibly corresponds to TRBD1 (5 bases). The CDR3 is 13 amino acids. Germline-derived CDR1 and CDR2 are SGHRS and YFSETQ. V dropped 5 bases and J dropped 2 bases, with 8 bases sitting between them. The CDR3 loop is CASSEGAGNTIYF. The CDR3 coding sequence is TGCGCCAGCAGTGAAGGGGCTGGAAACACCATATATTTT. Full variable domain (rest looked up from reference TRBV5-1 and TRBJ1-3): KAGVTQTPRYLIKTRGQQVTLSCSPISGHRSVSWYQQTPGQGLQFLFEYFSETQRNKGNFPGRFSGRQFSNSRSEMNVSTLELGDSALYLCASSEGAGNTIYFGEGSWLTVV.

The V call is TRBV5-4, the J call TRBJ2-3; 12 bases match TRBD1. Germline CDR1 is SGHNT and CDR2 is YYREEE (reference sequence). This CDR3 is built from 16 residues. The V segment lost 3 bases and the J segment 6 bases; nucleotides outside the gene matches: 8. The CDR3 DNA reads as TGTGCCAGCAGCTCAAGGGACAGGGGGCTATATGATACGCAGTATTTT. Protein product: CASSSRDRGLYDTQYF. Complete variable domain (other parts from reference TRBV5-4 and TRBJ2-3): ETGVTQSPTHLIKTRGQQVTLRCSSQSGHNTVSWYQQALGQGPQFIFQYYREEENGRGNFPPRFSGLQFPNYSSELNVNALELDDSALYLCASSSRDRGLYDTQYFGPGTRLTVL.

The gene calls are TRBV6-1 and TRBJ1-2; no firm D call. CDR1 and CDR2 from the germline V gene are MNHNS and SASEGT. Trimming took 1 base from V and 3 from J, leaving 12 bases between them. The CDR3 runs to 15 residues. Written as DNA, the CDR3 is TGTGCCAGCAGTGAAGGTCCGGGAATCTACTATGGCTACACCTTC. Translation: CASSEGPGIYYGYTF.

The rearrangement uses TRBV5-1 and TRBJ2-7; a possible D gene is TRBD2 (5 bases). Germline V gene lookup returns CDR1 SGHRS and CDR2 YFSETQ. V was cut by 4 bases and J by 4 bases, with 9 bases left in between. The CDR3 totals 12 residues. The CDR3 region is CASSTRGYEQYF. CDR3 coding DNA: TGCGCCAGCAGCACACGGGGATACGAGCAGTACTTC.

The rearrangement links TRBV5-8 to TRBJ1-2; 9 nucleotides line up with TRBD1. V lost 4 bases to trimming and J lost 5 bases; unmatched junction nucleotides: 3. This CDR3 contains 13 residues. Germline assignment: CDR1 SGHTS and CDR2 YDEGEE. CDR3 bases: TGTGCCAGCAGCCCGGACAGGGGTTATGGCTACACCTTC. This translates into CASSPDRGYGYTF.

CDR3 DNA: TGTGCCAGCAGCTTATCAACGGGAAATCAGCCCCAGCATTTT. Its protein is CASSLSTGNQPQHF. The rearrangement joins TRBV11-2 to TRBJ1-5; D ambiguous. Trimming left V 2 bases short and J 4 bases short, with 9 bases between. Looked up from germline, CDR1 is SGHAT and CDR2 is FQNNGV. The CDR3 contains 14 residues.